This T cell receptor (beta chain) was documented in a study of shared clonotypes between healthy human individuals. Study information: Participating donors consisted of two women and a few men aged 18 to 49. Study observations and caveats: It was the few donors that limited the genetic and exposure-history diversity represented.

A CD45RA-negative memory subset and a CD45RA+ naive subset were separated from the CD4+ cells. At a deep level, the assay was run. Profiled with immunoSEQ multiplex PCR; TCRdb holds only in-frame clones, not every one. The profile shows 2 million to 2.5 million clones, 93% of them singletons. About this clone itself: Its cognate antigen is unknown.

The sequence derives from a man between 18 and 29 years old in good health. Some clones in this sample may be carry-over from other donors' samples. Specimen: naive CD4+ T cells from PBMCs. Stated subset: CD45RA+ positively selected.

CDR3 nucleotide sequence: TGTGCCAGCAGCAAAGGACTAGCGGGTTCCCAAGAGACCCAGTACTTC. Encoded protein: CASSKGLAGSQETQYF. This chain uses TRBV7-2 with TRBJ2-5; 11 bases align to TRBD2. Germline CDR1 is SGHTA and CDR2 is FQGNSA. The V and J ends lost 5 bases and 1 base, in that order; junction bases with no gene match: 6. This CDR3 is 16 amino acids long.